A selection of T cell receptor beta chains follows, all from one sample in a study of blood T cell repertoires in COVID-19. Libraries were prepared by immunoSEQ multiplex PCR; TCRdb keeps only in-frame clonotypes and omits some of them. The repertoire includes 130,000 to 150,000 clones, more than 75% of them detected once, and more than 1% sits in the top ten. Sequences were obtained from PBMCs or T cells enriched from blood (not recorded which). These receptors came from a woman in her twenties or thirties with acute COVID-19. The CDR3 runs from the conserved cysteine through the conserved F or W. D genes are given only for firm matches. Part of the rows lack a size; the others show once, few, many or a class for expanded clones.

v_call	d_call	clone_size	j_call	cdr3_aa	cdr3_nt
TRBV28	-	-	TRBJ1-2	CASSRGRGFNYGYTF	TGTGCCAGCAGTCGTGGCAGGGGCTTTAACTATGGCTACACCTTC
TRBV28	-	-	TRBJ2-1	CASSLAFRNEQFF	TGTGCCAGCAGTTTAGCGTTTCGTAATGAGCAGTTCTTC
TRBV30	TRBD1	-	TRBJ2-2	CGARQGYTGELFF	TGTGGGGCGAGACAGGGATACACCGGGGAGCTGTTTTTT
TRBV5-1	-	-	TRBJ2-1	CASSLALSSYNEQFF	TGCGCCAGCAGCTTAGCCCTTAGCTCCTACAATGAGCAGTTCTTC
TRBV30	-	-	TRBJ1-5	CAWSSAKQGRSNQPQHF	TGTGCCTGGAGCAGTGCTAAACAGGGAAGGAGCAATCAGCCCCAGCATTTT
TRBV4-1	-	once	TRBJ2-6	CASSQLPLGGQWSGANVLTF	TGCGCCAGCAGCCAACTGCCATTGGGGGGGCAGTGGTCTGGGGCCAACGTCCTGACTTTC
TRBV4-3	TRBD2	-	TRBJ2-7	CASSQRGGSGYEQYF	TGCGCCAGCAGCCAACGGGGAGGGAGCGGCTACGAGCAGTACTTC
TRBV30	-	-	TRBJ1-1	CAWSGGLSTEAFF	TGTGCCTGGAGTGGCGGGCTGAGTACTGAAGCTTTCTTT
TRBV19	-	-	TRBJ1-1	CASSIRGQNTEAFF	TGTGCCAGTAGTATTCGGGGACAGAACACTGAAGCTTTCTTT
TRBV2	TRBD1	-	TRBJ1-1	CASKGTASSRGTEAFF	TGTGCCAGCAAAGGGACAGCATCTTCTCGAGGCACTGAAGCTTTCTTT
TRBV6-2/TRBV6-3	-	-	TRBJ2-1	CASSDAGFYNEQFF	TGTGCCAGCAGCGACGCGGGATTCTACAATGAGCAGTTCTTC
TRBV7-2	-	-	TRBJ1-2	CASSPQALNRDGYTF	TGTGCCAGCAGCCCTCAGGCCCTCAACAGGGATGGCTACACCTTC
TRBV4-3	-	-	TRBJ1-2	CASSQDRVDYGYTF	TGCGCCAGCAGCCAAGACAGGGTTGACTATGGCTACACCTTC
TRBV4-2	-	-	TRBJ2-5	CASSQAIAEETQYF	TGTGCCAGCAGCCAAGCGATAGCGGAAGAGACCCAGTACTTC
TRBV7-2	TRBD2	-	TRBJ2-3	CASSLERGTDTQYF	TGTGCCAGCAGCTTAGAGCGGGGGACAGATACGCAGTATTTT
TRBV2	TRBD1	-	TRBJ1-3	CASRATGTASGNTIYF	TGTGCCAGCAGAGCAACCGGGACAGCTTCTGGAAACACCATATATTTT
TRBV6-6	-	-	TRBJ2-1	CASSRDYNEQFF	TGTGCCAGCAGCCGGGACTACAATGAGCAGTTCTTC
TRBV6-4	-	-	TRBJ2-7	CASREQVYEQYF	TGTGCCAGCAGAGAACAAGTCTACGAGCAGTACTTC
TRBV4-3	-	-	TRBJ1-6	CASSQELVDTPLHF	TGCGCCAGCAGCCAAGAACTAGTGGATACACCCCTCCACTTT
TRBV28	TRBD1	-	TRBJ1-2	CASSSPDRDYGYTF	TGTGCCAGCAGTTCGCCGGACAGGGACTATGGCTACACCTTC
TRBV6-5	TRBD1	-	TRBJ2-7	CASSSPDRESWAEQYF	TGTGCCAGCAGTTCTCCCGACAGGGAATCCTGGGCCGAGCAGTACTTC
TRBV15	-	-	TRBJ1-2	CATPHPTQGGSGNYTF	TGTGCCACCCCGCACCCGACACAGGGAGGGTCGGGTAACTACACCTTC
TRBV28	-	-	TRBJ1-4	CASREAGKTNEKLFF	TGTGCCAGCAGAGAGGCAGGGAAAACTAATGAAAAACTGTTTTTT